This paragraph covers one TCR beta chain sequence. This clonotype was detected many times. This clone's antigen is unknown. No base quality information exists; no much larger clone differs at one position. The source of the sample is a study of response to subunit inactivated influenza vaccine (dated by TCRdb to 2016 to 2019). About the investigation overall: The study used deep quantitative T cell receptor repertoire profiling to track responses to a trivalent subunit inactivated influenza vaccine. What the research found in general, with its limitations: According to the authors, only a limited number of new T cells may be recruited by each seasonal influenza vaccination.

Library method: RT-PCR. The sample was run on an Illumina HiSeq 2500. TCRdb handled the public reads itself, with Q25 trimming in fastp and clone calling in MiXCR, and kept productive beta chains. Rows with a matching CDR3 protein are joined into one entry that keeps the most common DNA and genes. The sample records hundreds of thousands of distinct CDR3 sequences, 13% to 15% of which are singletons. Of the sample, 7.5% to 8% falls within the top ten clones. The TCR comes from a man aged 45-65 years who received an inactivated influenza vaccine. Donor details come from another sample of the same person, matched by shared clones. Material: PBMCs from blood, obtained around 14 days before vaccination.

The CDR3 is CSVTGGPDTQYF. The DNA sequence is TGCAGCGTTACGGGAGGACCAGATACGCAGTATTTT. The sequence joins TRBV29-1 to TRBJ2-3; the central 7 bases match TRBD2. CDR1 and CDR2, per the germline V gene, are SQVTM and ANQGSEA. The CDR3 runs 12 amino acids, cysteine and phenylalanine included. The retained sequence is limited to the CDR3, 36 bases, with the frame set at the first base. V loses 5 bases at its end and J loses 4 bases; junction bases beyond the gene matches: 3.